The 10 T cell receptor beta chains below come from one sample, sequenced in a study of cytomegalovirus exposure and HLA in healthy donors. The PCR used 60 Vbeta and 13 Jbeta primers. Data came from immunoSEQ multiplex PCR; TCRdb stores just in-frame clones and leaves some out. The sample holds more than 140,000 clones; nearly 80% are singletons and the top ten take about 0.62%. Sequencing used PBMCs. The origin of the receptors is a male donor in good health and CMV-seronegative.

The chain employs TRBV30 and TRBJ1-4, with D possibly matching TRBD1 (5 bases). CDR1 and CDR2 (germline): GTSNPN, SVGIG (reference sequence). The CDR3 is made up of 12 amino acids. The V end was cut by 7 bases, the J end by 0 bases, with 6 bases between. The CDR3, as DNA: TGTGCCTCGACAGCAACTAATGAAAAACTGTTTTTT. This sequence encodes CASTATNEKLFF.

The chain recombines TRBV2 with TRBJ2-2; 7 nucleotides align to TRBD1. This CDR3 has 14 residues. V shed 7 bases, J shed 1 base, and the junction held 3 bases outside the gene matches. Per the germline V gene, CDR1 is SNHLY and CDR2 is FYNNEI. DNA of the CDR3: TGTGCCAGCAAGGGACAGAGGAACACCGGGGAGCTGTTTTTT. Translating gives CASKGQRNTGELFF.

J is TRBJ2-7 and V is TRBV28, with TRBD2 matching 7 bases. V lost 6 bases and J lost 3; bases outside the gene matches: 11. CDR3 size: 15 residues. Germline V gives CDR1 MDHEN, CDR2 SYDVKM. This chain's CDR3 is CASRPQGGKGYEQYF. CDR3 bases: TGTGCCAGCAGACCTCAGGGAGGGAAAGGCTACGAGCAGTACTTC.

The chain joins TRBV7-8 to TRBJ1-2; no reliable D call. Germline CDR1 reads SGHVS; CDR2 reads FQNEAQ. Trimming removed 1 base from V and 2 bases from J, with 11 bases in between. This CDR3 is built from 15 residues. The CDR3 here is CASSLGGLANYGYTF. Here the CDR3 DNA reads TGTGCCAGCAGCTTAGGCGGTCTAGCGAACTATGGCTACACCTTC.

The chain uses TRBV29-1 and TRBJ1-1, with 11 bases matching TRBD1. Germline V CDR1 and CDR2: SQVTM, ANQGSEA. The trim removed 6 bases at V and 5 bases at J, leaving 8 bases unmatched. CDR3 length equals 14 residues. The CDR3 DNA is TGCAGCGTGAAAGGACAGGGGGCGAAGACTGAAGCTTTCTTT. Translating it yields CSVKGQGAKTEAFF.

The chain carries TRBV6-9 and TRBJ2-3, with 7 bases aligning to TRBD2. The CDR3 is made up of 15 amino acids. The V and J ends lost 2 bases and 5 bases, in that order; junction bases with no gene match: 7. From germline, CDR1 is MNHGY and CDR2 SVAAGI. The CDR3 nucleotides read TGTGCCAGCAGTTATCATGCGGGAGTGGAAGATACGCAGTATTTT. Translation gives CASSYHAGVEDTQYF.

CDR3 coding DNA: TGTGCCAGCAGTGGTGGGGGGGCCACAGATACGCAGTATTTT. Translated: CASSGGGATDTQYF. The chain is built from TRBV6-4 and TRBJ2-3; weak D call: TRBD2 (7 bases). V was shortened by 4 bases and J by 2 bases, with 10 bases between the two germline ends. CDR1 MRHNA and CDR2 SNTAGT come from the germline V gene. The CDR3 has 14 amino acids.

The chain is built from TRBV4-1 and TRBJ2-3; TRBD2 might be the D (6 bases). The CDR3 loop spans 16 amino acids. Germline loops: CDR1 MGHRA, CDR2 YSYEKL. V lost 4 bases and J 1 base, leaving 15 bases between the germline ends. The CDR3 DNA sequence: TGCGCCAGCAGCCCCGGTAGCGGAGCTGGCACAGATACGCAGTATTTT. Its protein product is CASSPGSGAGTDTQYF.

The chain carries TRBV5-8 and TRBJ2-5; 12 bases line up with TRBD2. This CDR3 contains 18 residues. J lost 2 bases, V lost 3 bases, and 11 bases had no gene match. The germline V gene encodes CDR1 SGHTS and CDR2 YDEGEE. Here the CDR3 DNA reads TGTGCCAGCAGCTCAGGCCGGACTAGCGGGACGCATCAAGAGACCCAGTACTTC. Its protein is CASSSGRTSGTHQETQYF.

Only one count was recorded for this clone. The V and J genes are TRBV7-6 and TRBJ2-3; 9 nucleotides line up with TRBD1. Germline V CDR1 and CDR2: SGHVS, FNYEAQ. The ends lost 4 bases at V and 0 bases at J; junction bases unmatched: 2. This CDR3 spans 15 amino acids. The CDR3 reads CASSSQGASTDTQYF. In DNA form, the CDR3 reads TGTGCCAGCAGCTCACAGGGGGCTAGCACAGATACGCAGTATTTT. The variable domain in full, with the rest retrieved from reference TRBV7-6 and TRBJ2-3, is GAGVSQSPRYKVTKRGQDVALRCDPISGHVSLYWYRQALGQGPEFLTYFNYEAQQDKSGLPNDRFSAERPEGSISTLTIQRTEQRDSAMYRCASSSQGASTDTQYFGPGTRLTVL.